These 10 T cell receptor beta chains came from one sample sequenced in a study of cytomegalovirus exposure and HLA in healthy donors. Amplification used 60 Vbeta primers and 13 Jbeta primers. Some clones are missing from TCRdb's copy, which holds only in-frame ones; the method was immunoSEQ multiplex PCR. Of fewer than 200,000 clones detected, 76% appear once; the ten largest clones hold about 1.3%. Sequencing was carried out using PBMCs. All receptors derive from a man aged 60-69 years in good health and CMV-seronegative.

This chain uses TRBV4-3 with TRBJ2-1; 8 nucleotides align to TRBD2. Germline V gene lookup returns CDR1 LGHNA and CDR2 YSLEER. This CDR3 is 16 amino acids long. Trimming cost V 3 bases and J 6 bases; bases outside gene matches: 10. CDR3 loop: CASSQQPGGLGNEQFF. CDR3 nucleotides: TGCGCCAGCAGCCAGCAACCGGGGGGGCTAGGCAATGAGCAGTTCTTC.

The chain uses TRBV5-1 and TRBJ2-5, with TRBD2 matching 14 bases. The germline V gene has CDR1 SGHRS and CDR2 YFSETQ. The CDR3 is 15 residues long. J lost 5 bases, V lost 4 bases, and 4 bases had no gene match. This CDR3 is CASSPGLAGAETQYF. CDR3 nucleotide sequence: TGCGCCAGCAGCCCGGGACTAGCGGGAGCTGAGACCCAGTACTTC.

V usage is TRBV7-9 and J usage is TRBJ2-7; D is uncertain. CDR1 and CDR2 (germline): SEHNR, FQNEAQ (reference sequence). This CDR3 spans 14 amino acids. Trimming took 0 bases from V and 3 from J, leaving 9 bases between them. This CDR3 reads CASSLALEVYEQYF. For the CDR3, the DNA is TGTGCCAGCAGCTTAGCGCTTGAGGTCTACGAGCAGTACTTC.

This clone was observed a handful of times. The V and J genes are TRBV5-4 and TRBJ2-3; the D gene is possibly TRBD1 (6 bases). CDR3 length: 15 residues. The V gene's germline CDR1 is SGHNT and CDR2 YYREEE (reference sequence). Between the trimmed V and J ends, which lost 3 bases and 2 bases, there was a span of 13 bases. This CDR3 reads CASSWDKDHTDTQYF. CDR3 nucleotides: TGTGCCAGCAGCTGGGACAAGGACCACACAGATACGCAGTATTTT.

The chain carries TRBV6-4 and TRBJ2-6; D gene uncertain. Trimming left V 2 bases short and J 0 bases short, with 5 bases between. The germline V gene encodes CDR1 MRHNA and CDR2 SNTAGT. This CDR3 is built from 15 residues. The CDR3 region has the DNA TGTGCCAGCAGTGACGACAACTCTGGGGCCAACGTCCTGACTTTC. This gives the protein CASSDDNSGANVLTF.

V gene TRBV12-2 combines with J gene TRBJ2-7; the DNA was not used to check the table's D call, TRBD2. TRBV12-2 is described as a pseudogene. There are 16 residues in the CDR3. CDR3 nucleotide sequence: TGTGCAAGTCGCTTAGTTCTGTCCGGGAGCGGCTACGAGCAGTACTTC. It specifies CASRLVLSGSGYEQYF.

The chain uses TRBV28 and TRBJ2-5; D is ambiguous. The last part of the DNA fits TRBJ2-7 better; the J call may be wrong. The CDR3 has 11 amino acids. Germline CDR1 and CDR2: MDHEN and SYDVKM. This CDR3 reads CASSDGREQYF. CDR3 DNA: TGTGCCAGCAGTGATGGGCGCGAGCAGTACTTC.

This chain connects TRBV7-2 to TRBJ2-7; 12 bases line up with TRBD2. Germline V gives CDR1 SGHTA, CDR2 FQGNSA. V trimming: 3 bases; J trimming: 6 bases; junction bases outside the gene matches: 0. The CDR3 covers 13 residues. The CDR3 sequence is CASSLTSGGEQYF. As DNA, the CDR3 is TGTGCCAGCAGCTTGACTAGCGGGGGCGAGCAGTACTTC.

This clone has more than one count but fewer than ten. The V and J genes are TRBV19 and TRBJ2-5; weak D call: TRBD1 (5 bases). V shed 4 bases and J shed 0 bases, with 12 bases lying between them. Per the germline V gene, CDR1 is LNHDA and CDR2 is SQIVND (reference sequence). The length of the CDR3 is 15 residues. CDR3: CASSKQVRYQETQYF. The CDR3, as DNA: TGTGCCAGTAGTAAACAGGTCAGGTACCAAGAGACCCAGTACTTC.

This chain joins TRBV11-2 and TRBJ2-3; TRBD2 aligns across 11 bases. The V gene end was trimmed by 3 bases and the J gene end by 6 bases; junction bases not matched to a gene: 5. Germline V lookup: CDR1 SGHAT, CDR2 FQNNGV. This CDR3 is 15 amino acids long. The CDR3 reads CASSFSGRAMDTQYF. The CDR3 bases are TGTGCCAGCAGCTTTAGCGGGAGGGCCATGGATACGCAGTATTTT.